Presented here are 29 T cell receptor beta chains from one specimen sequenced in a study of CD8+ T cells in alopecia areata. RNA, once extracted, was reverse transcribed into cDNA for use as the sequencing template. TCRdb keeps only in-frame clones here, not all; method: immunoSEQ multiplex PCR. Of over 95,000 clones listed, roughly 56% were seen once; the top ten hold about 3.7%. Treatment given: oral pan-JAK inhibitor, 5-10 mg twice daily. Sequenced here: CD4+ T cells sorted from blood, sampled at week 24, from a patient treated with tofacitinib. The receptors come from a human donor with alopecia areata.

The J gene is TRBJ2-3, the V gene TRBV9; D is ambiguous. V was trimmed by 1 base and J by 2 bases, leaving 5 bases between them. This CDR3 spans 13 amino acids. Germline V gene lookup returns CDR1 SGDLS and CDR2 YYNGEE. The CDR3 spells CASSVSPTDTQYF. The CDR3 DNA is TGTGCCAGCAGCGTATCCCCCACAGATACGCAGTATTTT.

V gene TRBV20-1 combines with J gene TRBJ2-7; D uncertain. The CDR3 sequence is 11 residues long. Germline assignment: CDR1 DFQATT and CDR2 SNEGSKA (reference sequence). V shed 5 bases and J shed 6 bases, with 11 bases lying between them. The CDR3 protein is CSASTRIEQYF. The CDR3 DNA is TGCAGTGCTTCGACACGGATCGAGCAGTACTTC.

This clone was observed a few times. The CDR3 DNA reads as TGTGCCAGCAGCCGTAACAGGGATTACGGCTACACCTTC. Encoded protein: CASSRNRDYGYTF. V is TRBV6-5 and J is TRBJ1-2, with a tentative D call TRBD1 (6 bases). The V end lost 6 bases, the J end lost 8 bases, and 16 bases lay between the germline ends. The CDR3 runs 13 residues. From germline, CDR1 is MNHEY and CDR2 SVGAGI.

The chain recombines TRBV4-2 with TRBJ2-7, with 10 bases aligning to TRBD1. Germline V lookup: CDR1 LGHNA, CDR2 YNFKEQ. The CDR3 consists of 18 residues. V gave up 0 bases and J gave up 2 bases; unmatched junction bases: 10. CDR3: CASSQDVRRTGGAYEQYF. The CDR3 DNA follows: TGTGCCAGCAGCCAAGATGTCCGGCGGACAGGGGGGGCCTACGAGCAGTACTTC.

This chain joins TRBV30 and TRBJ2-7; no clear D. Germline V gives CDR1 GTSNPN, CDR2 SVGIG (reference sequence). The CDR3 length is 12 residues. With 1 base removed from V and 0 bases from J, the gap between germline ends came to 4 bases. The DNA for the CDR3 is TGTGCCTGGAGTGAGAGCTCCTACGAGCAGTACTTC. Amino acid sequence: CAWSESSYEQYF.

This chain joins TRBV5-1 and TRBJ2-7, with 12 bases fitting TRBD1. V gave up 6 bases and J gave up 4 bases; unmatched junction bases: 14. Germline V gene sequence: CDR1 SGHRS, CDR2 YFSETQ. The CDR3 consists of 17 residues. The CDR3 DNA is TGCGCCAGCAAGCCCCTACGATCGGGACAGGGGGCTTACGAGCAGTACTTC. Translation: CASKPLRSGQGAYEQYF.

This chain joins TRBV30 and TRBJ2-3; 7 positions match TRBD1. This CDR3 has 12 amino acids. The V gene end was trimmed by 2 bases and the J gene end by 5 bases; junction bases not matched to a gene: 1. Germline CDR1 is GTSNPN and CDR2 is SVGIG (reference sequence). DNA of the CDR3: TGTGCCTGGAGTTCAGGGGGAGATACGCAGTATTTT. It yields the protein CAWSSGGDTQYF.

The chain combines TRBV19 with TRBJ1-1; D not certain. V lost 7 bases and J lost 7, with 16 bases in between. This CDR3 has 13 residues. CDR1 and CDR2 from the germline V gene are LNHDA and SQIVND (reference sequence). CDR3 region: CASTPVGVGEAFF. As DNA, the CDR3 is TGTGCCAGTACCCCGGTCGGGGTGGGTGAAGCTTTCTTT.

The gene calls are TRBV7-2 and TRBJ2-3; 7 bases agree with TRBD1. From germline, CDR1 is SGHTA and CDR2 FQGNSA. The CDR3 totals 15 residues. J gave up 1 base and V 5 bases, and 6 bases lay outside the gene matches. The CDR3 loop is CASSPRQGRTDTQYF. CDR3 in DNA: TGTGCCAGCAGCCCCCGACAGGGACGCACAGATACGCAGTATTTT.

This chain uses TRBV30 with TRBJ1-1; 9 nucleotides match TRBD1. The CDR3 has 16 amino acids. With 0 bases clipped from V and 4 bases from J, the junction kept 9 bases outside the gene matches. Germline CDR1 and CDR2: GTSNPN and SVGIG (reference sequence). Written as DNA, the CDR3 is TGTGCCTGGAGTGTACGGGGGACAGGGTGGGCCACTGAAGCTTTCTTT. Amino acids: CAWSVRGTGWATEAFF. Using reference TRBV30 and TRBJ1-1 for the parts outside the CDR3, the full variable domain is SQTIHQWPATLVQPVGSPLSLECTVEGTSNPNLYWYRQAAGRGLQLLFYSVGIGQISSEVPQNLSASRPQDRQFILSSKKLLLSDSGFYLCAWSVRGTGWATEAFFGQGTRLTVV.

This clone was counted only a few times. The rearrangement uses TRBV6-5 and TRBJ2-3; 9 bases line up with TRBD2. Trimming removed 2 bases from V and 4 bases from J; junction bases left unmatched: 7. The V gene's germline CDR1 is MNHEY and CDR2 SVGAGI. The CDR3 contains 16 residues. Here the CDR3 DNA reads TGTGCCAGCAGTTACAATAGCGGGGGTACCGCAGATACGCAGTATTTT. Amino acids: CASSYNSGGTADTQYF.

The chain carries TRBV5-1 and TRBJ2-3; 9 bases are shared with TRBD1. Germline CDR1 and CDR2: SGHRS and YFSETQ. The trim removed 5 bases at V and 4 bases at J, leaving 5 bases unmatched. The CDR3 totals 14 residues. CDR3 protein: CASRLDRGSDTQYF. The CDR3 coding sequence is TGCGCCAGCAGGCTGGACAGGGGATCAGATACGCAGTATTTT.

The chain recombines TRBV5-1 with TRBJ2-3; no definite D call. Germline assignment: CDR1 SGHRS and CDR2 YFSETQ. Between the trimmed V and J ends, which lost 4 bases and 4 bases, there was a span of 16 bases. The CDR3 length is 15 residues. The CDR3: CASSPGQVRADTQYF. The CDR3 DNA reads TGCGCCAGCAGCCCTGGTCAGGTTAGGGCAGATACGCAGTATTTT.

The V gene is TRBV10-3, the J gene TRBJ2-5; D gene unclear. The V end lost 6 bases, the J end lost 5 bases, and 13 bases lay between the germline ends. Germline V gene lookup returns CDR1 ENHRY and CDR2 SYGVKD. This CDR3 has 13 residues. The CDR3: CAISPNSRETQYF. The DNA for the CDR3 is TGTGCCATCAGCCCGAATTCTCGGGAGACCCAGTACTTC.

This rearrangement joins TRBV6-4 to TRBJ1-2; TRBD1 agrees at 8 bases. The CDR3 extends over 15 amino acids. CDR1 is MRHNA, CDR2 SNTAGT, per germline. With 0 bases clipped from V and 6 bases from J, the junction kept 6 bases outside the gene matches. The CDR3 sequence: CASSDSEPGGDGYTF. The CDR3, as DNA: TGTGCCAGCAGTGACTCGGAACCAGGGGGCGATGGCTACACCTTC.

The count of this clone is one. The chain employs TRBV5-1 and TRBJ2-3, with D maybe TRBD2 (5 bases). The germline V and J ends were trimmed by 4 bases and 6 bases, with 12 bases remaining between them. The germline gives CDR1 SGHRS, CDR2 YFSETQ. The CDR3 loop spans 13 amino acids. As DNA, the CDR3 is TGCGCCAGCAGCCCTGGCCCGGGGGATACGCAGTATTTT. Translating gives CASSPGPGDTQYF.

The chain uses TRBV15 and TRBJ2-5; D is possibly TRBD1 (5 bases). V lost 0 bases and J 3 bases, leaving 8 bases between the germline ends. The CDR3 length is 14 residues. CDR1 is LNHNV, CDR2 YYDKDF, per germline (reference sequence). CDR3 nucleotide sequence: TGTGCCACCAGCAGAGAAGGGGTCAAAGAGACCCAGTACTTC. Amino acids: CATSREGVKETQYF.

This clone was found a few times. This sequence joins TRBV30 and TRBJ2-2, with 11 bases that match TRBD1. Germline values: CDR1 GTSNPN, CDR2 SVGIG (reference sequence). The CDR3 length is 16 residues. V lost 4 bases to trimming and J lost 5 bases; unmatched junction nucleotides: 9. CDR3 residues: CAWTWTGGARTGELFF. The CDR3, as DNA: TGTGCCTGGACCTGGACAGGGGGCGCAAGGACCGGGGAGCTGTTTTTT.

CDR3: CASSLGASFVAKNIQYF. Here the CDR3 DNA reads TGTGCCAGCAGCTTAGGGGCGTCCTTTGTAGCCAAAAACATTCAGTACTTC. This chain links TRBV7-9 with TRBJ2-4; D ambiguous. This CDR3 has 17 residues. The germline CDR1 and CDR2 sequences are SEHNR and FQNEAQ (reference sequence). Deletions cut 1 base from V and 0 bases from J, with 13 bases between. Combining the CDR3 with reference TRBV7-9 and TRBJ2-4 gives the whole variable domain DTGVSQNPRHKITKRGQNVTFRCDPISEHNRLYWYRQTLGQGPEFLTYFQNEAQLEKSRLLSDRFSAERPKGSFSTLEIQRTEQGDSAMYLCASSLGASFVAKNIQYFGAGTRLSVL.

This clone was seen a handful of times. This rearrangement joins TRBV27 to TRBJ2-7; 10 bases are shared with TRBD1. V lost 6 bases, J lost 4 bases, and 0 bases stayed unmatched. The CDR3 extends over 12 amino acids. Per the germline V gene, CDR1 is MNHEY and CDR2 is SMNVEV (reference sequence). In nucleotides, the CDR3 is TGTGCCAGCAGGGGACAGGGGTACGAGCAGTACTTC. Protein: CASRGQGYEQYF.

This chain joins TRBV30 and TRBJ1-1; D is unresolved. The CDR3 has 11 amino acids. CDR1 GTSNPN and CDR2 SVGIG come from the germline V gene (reference sequence). With 0 bases removed from V and 10 bases from J, the gap between germline ends came to 9 bases. This chain's CDR3 is CAWSVSEVAFF. The CDR3 DNA sequence: TGTGCCTGGAGTGTTTCAGAGGTAGCTTTCTTT.

This chain connects TRBV6-7 to TRBJ2-7; maybe TRBD1 (5 bases). TRBV6-7 counts as an open reading frame of uncertain function. With 6 bases removed from V and 6 bases from J, the gap between germline ends came to 9 bases. CDR3 length: 11 amino acids. In DNA, the CDR3 is TGTGCCAGCAGCTGGGGCGGCGAGCAGTACTTC. Residues: CASSWGGEQYF.

This clone was detected once. Here the CDR3 DNA reads TGTGCCAGCAGCGTTGGACAGGGCGGTTACACTGAAGCTTTCTTT. It is translated as CASSVGQGGYTEAFF. The rearrangement uses TRBV9 and TRBJ1-1, with 8 bases fitting TRBD1. The V gene end was trimmed by 2 bases and the J gene end by 3 bases; junction bases not matched to a gene: 6. The germline V gene encodes CDR1 SGDLS and CDR2 YYNGEE. The CDR3 runs to 15 residues.

The V gene is TRBV25-1, the J gene TRBJ1-1, with D perhaps matching TRBD1 (6 bases). Looked up from germline, CDR1 is MGHDK and CDR2 is SYGVNS. This CDR3 has 14 residues. Trimming stripped 9 bases from V and 8 bases from J, with 22 bases between. The DNA for the CDR3 is TGTGCCAGTTCTACCGGGGGGCAGGCTGGGGAAGCTTTCTTT. Its protein is CASSTGGQAGEAFF.

This chain connects TRBV4-1 to TRBJ2-7, with no clear D. Trimming pared 3 bases from V and 5 bases from J, leaving 11 bases between. Germline-derived CDR1 and CDR2 are MGHRA and YSYEKL. There are 13 residues in the CDR3. The CDR3 protein is CASSHRDLHEQYF. The CDR3 DNA sequence: TGCGCCAGCAGCCATAGAGACCTTCACGAGCAGTACTTC.

This chain connects TRBV2 to TRBJ1-2; 9 bases align to TRBD1. This CDR3 contains 14 residues. The germline V gene has CDR1 SNHLY and CDR2 FYNNEI. The junction had 10 bases not matched to a gene; V was cut back by 6 bases and J by 8 bases. Here the CDR3 reads CASSYRQGVGGYTF. CDR3 DNA sequence: TGTGCCAGCAGCTACAGACAGGGGGTGGGAGGCTACACCTTC.

This clone was observed a handful of times. This chain links TRBV29-1 with TRBJ1-2, with D maybe TRBD1 (6 bases). V was clipped by 6 bases and J by 0 bases, with 11 bases between them. The CDR3 covers 13 residues. Germline V gene sequence: CDR1 SQVTM, CDR2 ANQGSEA. Written as DNA, the CDR3 is TGCAGCGTCCCGACAGGAGCTAACTATGGCTACACCTTC. This encodes CSVPTGANYGYTF.

The chain recombines TRBV7-2 with TRBJ2-5, with D hard to call. V lost 6 bases, J lost 2 bases, and 13 bases lay in between. The CDR3 spans 14 residues. In germline, CDR1 is SGHTA, CDR2 FQGNSA. DNA for the CDR3: TGTGCCAGCAGTCCGCCAGGACGGCAAGAGACCCAGTACTTC. Encoded protein: CASSPPGRQETQYF.

This clone has only a few counts. This chain connects TRBV4-3 to TRBJ1-1; a weak D match, TRBD1 (5 bases). CDR3 length: 14 amino acids. Trimming stripped 5 bases from V and 1 base from J, with 11 bases between. In germline, CDR1 is LGHNA, CDR2 YSLEER. This CDR3 is CASSSGHRNTEAFF. CDR3 in DNA: TGCGCCAGCAGCTCCGGACACAGGAACACTGAAGCTTTCTTT.